This TCR beta chain was retrieved from a study of a mutant IDH1 vaccine in newly diagnosed glioma. Study overall: Patients, over weeks 1, 3, 5, 7, 11, 15, 19 and 23, received a total of eight vaccinations. Receipt of radiotherapy, temozolomide, or both preceded the study, and most received both.

CDR1 and CDR2 (germline): SGHTA, FQGNSA. The V and J ends lost 1 base and 5 bases, in that order; junction bases with no gene match: 7. The CDR3 covers 15 residues. This clone has just a few counts. Its specificity is not known. Described time point: week 23, last vaccination. Every vaccination contained 300 ug of the mutant IDH1 20-mer peptide and was paired with topical imiquimod. Libraries were prepared by immunoSEQ multiplex PCR; TCRdb keeps only in-frame clonotypes and omits some of them. Among fewer than 45,000 clones listed, around 79% were seen once. Overall study findings and caveats: Variations in leading peripheral T cell clonotypes appeared to have no connection with pseudoprogression. Overall, roughly 95% of patients had vaccine-induced immune responses.

The sequence was collected from a woman aged 40 to 50 with glioma. Some clones in this sample may be carry-over from other donors' samples. Here the sequenced sample was PBMCs, taken from a glioma patient whose treatment included an IDH1 peptide vaccine. The chain links TRBV7-2 to TRBJ2-5; 7 bases are a match to TRBD1. Here the CDR3 DNA reads TGTGCCAGCAGCTTAGGAATGACAGGGAGTGAGACCCAGTACTTC. Translating it yields CASSLGMTGSETQYF.